This is a list of T cell receptor beta chains from one sample in a study of T cells in Graves' hyperthyroidism and ophthalmopathy. TCRdb reprocessed the multiplex PCR reads with MiXCR, giving one entry per CDR3 protein. The sample shows about 640,000 distinct CDR3 sequences, around 13% of them seen only once. Sequencing used blood. The receptors shown here come from a woman in her 50s with Graves' ophthalmopathy. Each CDR3 is given with its conserved first and last residue. D genes are given only for firm matches. Some rows mark clone size as missing; the rest say once, few, many or name a class of expanded clone.

TRBV7-2	many	NA	TRBJ2-7	TGTGCCAGCAGCGATGTTGGGCAGGGCTCCTACGAGCAGTACTTC	CASSDVGQGSYEQYF
TRBV7-3	few	NA	TRBJ2-2	TGTGCCAGCAGCTTCAGGGTAGGGGAGCTGTTTTTT	CASSFRVGELFF
TRBV6-1	NA	NA	TRBJ1-2	TGTGCCAGCAGTGAGGGGGCGACAGGCGACTATGGCTACACCTTC	CASSEGATGDYGYTF
TRBV28	few	NA	TRBJ1-6	TGTGCCAGCAGTTTTTCTCCCGGGGGTAATTTAGGTTCACCCCTCCACTTT	CASSFSPGGNLGSPLHF
TRBV20-1	few	NA	TRBJ2-5	TGCAGTGCCAGCGGATTATCAACCAGGGAAGAGACCCAGTACTTC	CSASGLSTREETQYF
TRBV20-1	many	NA	TRBJ2-3	TGCAGTGCTAGAGATCTTCCGGGAGCCTCAGATACGCAGTATTTT	CSARDLPGASDTQYF
TRBV11-3	many	NA	TRBJ2-3	TGTGCCAGCAGCCACTCGGGGGAAACGCAGTATTTT	CASSHSGETQYF
TRBV13	NA	TRBD2	TRBJ2-2	TGTGCCAGCAGCCCCGCTAGCGGGAGACGTATCGGGGAGCTGTTTTTT	CASSPASGRRIGELFF
TRBV20-1	NA	NA	TRBJ2-1	TGCAGTGCTAGTTCGCACCTGGGGGCCTACAATGAGCAGTTCTTC	CSASSHLGAYNEQFF
TRBV6-2/TRBV6-3	many	NA	TRBJ1-1	TGTGCCAGCACCGTTGACACGAACACTGAAGCTTTCTTT	CASTVDTNTEAFF
TRBV27	NA	NA	TRBJ1-1	TGTGCCAGCTCCGGGGCAGGGCTAAGCTCGTGGGCTTTCTTT	CASSGAGLSSWAFF
TRBV7-9	many	NA	TRBJ2-1	TGTGCCAGCAGCCGACAGGCAGTCACCTACAATGAGCAGTTCTTC	CASSRQAVTYNEQFF
TRBV6-2/TRBV6-3	NA	TRBD1	TRBJ1-5	TGTGCCAGCAGTCCCAGGGGGCAGCAGCCCCAGCATTTT	CASSPRGQQPQHF
TRBV14	many	TRBD1	TRBJ1-6	TGTGCCAGCAGCCAAGCTACAGGGGGGAATTCACCCCTCCACTTT	CASSQATGGNSPLHF
TRBV9	NA	TRBD1	TRBJ2-2	TGTGCCAGCAGCGTCCAGGGGGCGGTAAACGGGGGGCTGTTTTTT	CASSVQGAVNGGLFF
TRBV19	once	TRBD1	TRBJ2-2	TGTGCCAGTAGTAGGACAGGGGGTTTCGGCACCGGGGAGCTGTTTTTT	CASSRTGGFGTGELFF
TRBV19	many	NA	TRBJ2-6	TGTGCCAGTAGTATAGGACCGCCGAGCTCTGGGGCCAACGTCCTGACTTTC	CASSIGPPSSGANVLTF
TRBV3-2	many	NA	TRBJ1-1	TGTGCCAGCAGTTCCGGGACACCCTTCGAGGACACTGAAGCTTTCTTT	CASSSGTPFEDTEAFF